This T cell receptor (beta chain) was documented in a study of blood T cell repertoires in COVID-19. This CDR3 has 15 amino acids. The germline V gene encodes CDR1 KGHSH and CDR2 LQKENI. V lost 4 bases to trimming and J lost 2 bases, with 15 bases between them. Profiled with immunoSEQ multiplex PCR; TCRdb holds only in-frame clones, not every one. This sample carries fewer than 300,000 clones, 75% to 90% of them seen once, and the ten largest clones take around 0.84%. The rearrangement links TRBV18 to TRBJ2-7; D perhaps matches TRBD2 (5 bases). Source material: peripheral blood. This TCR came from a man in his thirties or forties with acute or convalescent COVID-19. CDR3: CASSQSRGEPYEQYF. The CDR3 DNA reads TGTGCCAGCTCACAAAGCCGGGGAGAGCCCTACGAGCAGTACTTC.